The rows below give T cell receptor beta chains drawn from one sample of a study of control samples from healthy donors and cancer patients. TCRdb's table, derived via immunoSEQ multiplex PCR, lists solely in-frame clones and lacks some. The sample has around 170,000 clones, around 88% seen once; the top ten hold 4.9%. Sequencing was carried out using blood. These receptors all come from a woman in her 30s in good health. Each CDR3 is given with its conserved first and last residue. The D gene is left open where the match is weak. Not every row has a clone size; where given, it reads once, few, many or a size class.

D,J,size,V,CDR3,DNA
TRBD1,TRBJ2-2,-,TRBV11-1,CASSSYRGWSGELFF,TGTGCCAGCAGCTCCTACAGGGGATGGTCCGGGGAGCTGTTTTTT
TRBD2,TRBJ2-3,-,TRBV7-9,CASSSRAGADTQYF,TGTGCCAGCAGCTCAAGGGCGGGAGCAGATACGCAGTATTTT
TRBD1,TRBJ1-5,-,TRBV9,CASSVGGTENQPQHF,TGTGCCAGCAGCGTAGGTGGGACAGAGAATCAGCCCCAGCATTTT
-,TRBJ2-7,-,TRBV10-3,CAISERDISEQYF,TGTGCCATCAGTGAAAGAGACATCAGCGAGCAGTACTTC
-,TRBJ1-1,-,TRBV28,CASRPPGFANTEAFF,TGTGCCAGCAGACCCCCAGGGTTTGCGAACACTGAAGCTTTCTTT
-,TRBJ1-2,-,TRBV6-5,CASSYSGTGNYGYTF,TGTGCCAGCAGTTACTCGGGTACGGGGAACTATGGCTACACCTTC
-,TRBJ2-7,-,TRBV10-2,CASSLGAREQYF,TGCGCCAGCAGCCTGGGAGCGCGGGAGCAGTACTTC
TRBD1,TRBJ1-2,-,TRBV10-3,CAIGISTGGTHYGYTF,TGTGCCATCGGCATATCCACAGGGGGAACACACTATGGCTACACCTTC
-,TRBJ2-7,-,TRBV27,CASSLTSTSSYEQYF,TGTGCCAGCAGCCTAACCTCGACTAGCTCCTACGAGCAGTACTTC
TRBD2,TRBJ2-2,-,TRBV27,CASSFGTSGSGELFF,TGTGCCAGCAGTTTTGGGACTAGCGGGTCCGGGGAGCTGTTTTTT
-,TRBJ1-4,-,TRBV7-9,CASSAPRGEEKLFF,TGTGCCAGCAGCGCGCCTAGGGGTGAGGAAAAACTGTTTTTT
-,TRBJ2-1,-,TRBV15,CATSRGYVVGTDNEQFF,TGTGCCACCAGCAGAGGATATGTAGTGGGGACGGACAATGAGCAGTTCTTC
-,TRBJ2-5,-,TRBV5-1,CASSLGGTQYF,TGCGCCAGCAGCCTCGGTGGGACCCAGTACTTC
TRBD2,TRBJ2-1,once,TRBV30,CAWSVSGGGFHSYNEQFF,TGTGCCTGGAGTGTAAGTGGCGGGGGGTTTCACTCCTACAATGAGCAGTTCTTC
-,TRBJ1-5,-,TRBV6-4,CASSDSPNQPQHF,TGTGCCAGCAGTGACTCCCCGAATCAGCCCCAGCATTTT
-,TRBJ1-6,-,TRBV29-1,CSVAEGSDSPLHF,TGCAGCGTTGCCGAGGGGAGCGATTCACCCCTCCACTTT
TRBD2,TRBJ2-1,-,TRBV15,CATSRSSGSNEQFF,TGTGCCACCAGCAGGTCTAGCGGGAGCAATGAGCAGTTCTTC
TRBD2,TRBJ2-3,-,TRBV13,CASQGTSWTDTQYF,TGTGCCAGCCAAGGGACTAGTTGGACAGATACGCAGTATTTT
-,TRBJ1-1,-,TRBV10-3,CATAGVGNTEAFF,TGTGCCACCGCAGGGGTTGGGAACACTGAAGCTTTCTTT
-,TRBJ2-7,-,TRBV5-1,CASSDRDRYEQYF,TGCGCCAGCAGCGACCGAGACAGGTACGAGCAGTACTTC
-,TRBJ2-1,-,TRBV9,CASSARDSALEQFF,TGTGCCAGCAGCGCACGGGACTCAGCACTGGAGCAGTTCTTC
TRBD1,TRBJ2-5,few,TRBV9,CASSGTTGEQETQYF,TGTGCCAGCAGCGGAACCACAGGGGAACAAGAGACCCAGTACTTC
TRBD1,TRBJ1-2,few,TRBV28,CASASLTGRVVGYTF,TGTGCCAGCGCCTCCCTGACAGGGCGTGTCGTCGGCTACACCTTC
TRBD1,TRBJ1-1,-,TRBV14,CASRGRTGLRNTEAFF,TGTGCCAGCAGGGGAAGGACAGGGTTGAGGAACACTGAAGCTTTCTTT
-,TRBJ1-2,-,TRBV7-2,CASEAGDYGYTF,TGTGCCAGCGAAGCAGGGGATTATGGCTACACCTTC
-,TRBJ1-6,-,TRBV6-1,CASSEGRTVNNSPLHF,TGTGCCAGCAGTGAAGGCAGGACAGTAAACAATTCACCCCTCCACTTT
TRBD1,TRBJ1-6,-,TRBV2,CASSPGQRSPLHF,TGTGCCAGCAGTCCGGGACAGCGTTCACCCCTCCACTTT
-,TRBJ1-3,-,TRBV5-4,CASSTSKGNTIYF,TGTGCCAGCAGCACCAGTAAAGGAAACACCATATATTTT
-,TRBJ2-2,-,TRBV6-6,CASSPTGTRLFNTGELFF,TGTGCCAGCAGTCCAACCGGGACCCGGCTTTTTAACACCGGGGAGCTGTTTTTT
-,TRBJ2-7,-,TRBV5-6,CASSLLAGGRSYEQYF,TGTGCCAGCAGCTTGTTAGCCGGAGGTCGTTCCTACGAGCAGTACTTC
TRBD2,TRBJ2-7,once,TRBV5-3,CARSLSVLAGYSYEQYF,TGTGCCAGAAGCTTGTCAGTGCTAGCGGGCTACTCCTACGAGCAGTACTTC
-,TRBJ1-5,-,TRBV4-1,CASSQDQGSNQPQHF,TGCGCCAGCAGCCAGGACCAGGGTAGCAATCAGCCCCAGCATTTT
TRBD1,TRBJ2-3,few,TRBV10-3,CAISGSFVQGATTQYF,TGTGCCATCAGTGGTAGTTTTGTTCAGGGGGCCACTACGCAGTATTTT
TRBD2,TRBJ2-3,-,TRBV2,CASSVSGKVDTQYF,TGTGCCAGCAGCGTTAGCGGGAAAGTAGATACGCAGTATTTT
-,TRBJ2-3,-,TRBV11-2,CASSLADSTDTQYF,TGTGCCAGCAGCTTAGCTGATAGCACAGATACGCAGTATTTT
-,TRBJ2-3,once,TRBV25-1,CASSDLSTDTQYF,TGTGCCAGCAGTGACCTTAGCACAGATACGCAGTATTTT
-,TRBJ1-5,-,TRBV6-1,CASSDRQDNQPQHF,TGTGCCAGCAGTGATCGCCAGGACAATCAGCCCCAGCATTTT
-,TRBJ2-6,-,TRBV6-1,CASSEDRTSSGANVLTF,TGTGCCAGCAGTGAGGATAGGACGTCCTCTGGGGCCAACGTCCTGACTTTC
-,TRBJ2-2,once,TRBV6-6,CASRLPGQNTGELFF,TGTGCCAGCAGGCTGCCGGGACAGAACACCGGGGAGCTGTTTTTT
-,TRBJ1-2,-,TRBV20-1,CSASGVYGYTF,TGCAGTGCTAGCGGGGTCTATGGCTACACCTTC
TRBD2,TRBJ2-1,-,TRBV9,CASSTRTSGVNEQFF,TGTGCCAGCAGCACCCGGACTAGCGGGGTCAATGAGCAGTTCTTC
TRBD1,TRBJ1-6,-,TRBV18,CASSPDRGSSPLHF,TGTGCCAGCTCACCGGACAGGGGAAGTTCACCCCTCCACTTT
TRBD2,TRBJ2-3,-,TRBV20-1,CSASEAGGPDTQYF,TGCAGTGCTAGTGAAGCGGGAGGCCCAGATACGCAGTATTTT
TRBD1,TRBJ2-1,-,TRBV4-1,CASSQQQGYEQFF,TGCGCCAGCAGCCAACAACAGGGGTATGAGCAGTTCTTC
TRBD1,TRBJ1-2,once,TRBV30,CAWRGPQDRGLGGYYGYTF,TGTGCCTGGAGGGGGCCTCAGGACAGGGGGCTTGGTGGGTACTATGGCTACACCTTC
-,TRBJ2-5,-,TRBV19,CASSVRGERGETQYF,TGTGCCAGTAGTGTGCGGGGAGAACGCGGGGAGACCCAGTACTTC
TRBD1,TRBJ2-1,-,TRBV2,CASTADRRYNEQFF,TGTGCCAGCACTGCGGACAGGCGCTACAATGAGCAGTTCTTC
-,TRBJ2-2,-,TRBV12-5,CASGLDYTGELFF,TGTGCTAGTGGTTTGGATTACACCGGGGAGCTGTTTTTT
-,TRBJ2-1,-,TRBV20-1,CSARLVNEQFF,TGCAGTGCCCGTCTCGTCAATGAGCAGTTCTTC
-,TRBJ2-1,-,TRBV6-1,CASSELAAFSYNEQFF,TGTGCCAGCAGTGAACTCGCAGCCTTCTCCTACAATGAGCAGTTCTTC
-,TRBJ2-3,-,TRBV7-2,CASSTDADTQYF,TGTGCCAGCAGCACGGACGCAGATACGCAGTATTTT
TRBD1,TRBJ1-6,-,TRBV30,CAWSLGQGNSPLHF,TGTGCCTGGAGCCTAGGACAGGGGAATTCACCCCTCCACTTT
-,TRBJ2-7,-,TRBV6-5,CASSTLGAYEQYF,TGTGCCAGCAGCACCCTCGGGGCTTACGAGCAGTACTTC
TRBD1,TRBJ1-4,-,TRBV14,CASSQSGQGNEKLFF,TGTGCCAGCAGCCAAAGTGGACAGGGTAATGAAAAACTGTTTTTT